These T cell receptor beta chains were read from a single sample in a study of CD8+CD57+ T cells in acquired aplastic anemia. Using its own MiXCR run on the reads, TCRdb lists one record per CDR3 protein. Of 100,000 to 150,000 distinct CDR3 sequences in the sample, 45% to 60% are singletons; the top ten hold roughly 32%. Input material: sorted CD4+, CD8+, or CD8+CD57+ T cells (not recorded which) from PBMCs. The receptors were sampled from a human donor with aplastic anemia. Each CDR3 is given with its conserved first and last residue. Fields, in order: D gene, V gene, J gene, clone size, CDR3 DNA, CDR3 protein. The D gene is left open where the match is weak. Expanded clones get a size class; other rows say once, few or many, or leave the size out.

d_call: TRBD1; v_call: TRBV2; j_call: TRBJ2-1; clone_size: .; cdr3_nt: TGTGCCAGCAGTGAACAACAGGGGGCAATGAAGCAGTTCTTC; cdr3_aa: CASSEQQGAMKQFF
d_call: TRBD2; v_call: TRBV5-1; j_call: TRBJ2-5; clone_size: .; cdr3_nt: TGCGCCAGCAGCCTGGGGGGGGTCCAAGAGACCCAGTACTTC; cdr3_aa: CASSLGGVQETQYF
d_call: TRBD2; v_call: TRBV20-1; j_call: TRBJ2-5; clone_size: .; cdr3_nt: TGCAGTGCCCGCCCGGGACTAGAAGAGACCCAGTACTTC; cdr3_aa: CSARPGLEETQYF
d_call: .; v_call: TRBV5-1; j_call: TRBJ1-4; clone_size: many; cdr3_nt: TGCGCCAGCAGTCCAGGACCTAGCCCTAATGAAAAACTGTTTTTT; cdr3_aa: CASSPGPSPNEKLFF
d_call: .; v_call: TRBV19; j_call: TRBJ1-5; clone_size: .; cdr3_nt: TGTGCCAGTGCTTCCCGGCTGGATCAGCCCCAGCATTTT; cdr3_aa: CASASRLDQPQHF
d_call: .; v_call: TRBV2; j_call: TRBJ1-4; clone_size: many; cdr3_nt: TGTGCCAGCCTGATCAAGACTAATAAAGAAAAACTGTTTTTT; cdr3_aa: CASLIKTNKEKLFF
d_call: TRBD1; v_call: TRBV20-1; j_call: TRBJ2-6; clone_size: few; cdr3_nt: TGCAGTGCTCGAAGGCCGGGACAGGGGCCCTCTGGGGCCAACGTCCTGACTTTC; cdr3_aa: CSARRPGQGPSGANVLTF
d_call: TRBD1; v_call: TRBV20-1; j_call: TRBJ1-1; clone_size: many; cdr3_nt: TGCAGTGCCCGGGACAGGAACACTGAAGCTTTCTTT; cdr3_aa: CSARDRNTEAFF
d_call: TRBD1; v_call: TRBV9; j_call: TRBJ2-1; clone_size: many; cdr3_nt: TGTGCCAGCAGCGCGTCCGGGACAGGTTCCAATGAGCAGTTCTTC; cdr3_aa: CASSASGTGSNEQFF
d_call: TRBD2; v_call: TRBV15; j_call: TRBJ2-7; clone_size: .; cdr3_nt: TGTGCCACCAGCAGTTTTATGACTAGCGCCTACGAGCAGTACTTC; cdr3_aa: CATSSFMTSAYEQYF
d_call: .; v_call: TRBV9; j_call: TRBJ2-5; clone_size: .; cdr3_nt: TGTGCCAGCAGCGTGCAGGGGGGAGAGACCCAGTACTTC; cdr3_aa: CASSVQGGETQYF
d_call: .; v_call: TRBV10-1; j_call: TRBJ2-5; clone_size: .; cdr3_nt: TGCGCCAGCAGTGATACGAGAATCGAGACCCAGTACTTC; cdr3_aa: CASSDTRIETQYF
d_call: .; v_call: TRBV19; j_call: TRBJ2-3; clone_size: .; cdr3_nt: TGTGCCAGTAGTCTCCGGACAGCTAGCACAGATACGCAGTATTTT; cdr3_aa: CASSLRTASTDTQYF
d_call: TRBD1; v_call: TRBV6-1; j_call: TRBJ2-4; clone_size: once; cdr3_nt: TGTGCCAGCAGTGCCGACGGACAGGTTGCCATTCAGTACTTC; cdr3_aa: CASSADGQVAIQYF
d_call: TRBD1; v_call: TRBV2; j_call: TRBJ1-2; clone_size: .; cdr3_nt: TGTGCCAGCAGTGCGACAGGGGGGATCGGCTATGGCTACACCTTC; cdr3_aa: CASSATGGIGYGYTF
d_call: .; v_call: TRBV6-2/TRBV6-3; j_call: TRBJ2-7; clone_size: .; cdr3_nt: TGTGCCAGCAGTCCCCCGGGACCGCCCTACGAGCAGTACTTC; cdr3_aa: CASSPPGPPYEQYF
d_call: TRBD1; v_call: TRBV9; j_call: TRBJ1-1; clone_size: many; cdr3_nt: TGTGCCAGCAGCGGGACAGGGGGCACTGAAGCTTTCTTT; cdr3_aa: CASSGTGGTEAFF
d_call: TRBD1; v_call: TRBV4-1; j_call: TRBJ2-2; clone_size: many; cdr3_nt: TGCGCCAGCAGCCAAGATCTGGACAGGGTCACCGGGGAGCTGTTTTTT; cdr3_aa: CASSQDLDRVTGELFF
d_call: .; v_call: TRBV19; j_call: TRBJ1-1; clone_size: .; cdr3_nt: TGTGCCAGTAGGCCAGGTGGCACTGAAGCTTTCTTT; cdr3_aa: CASRPGGTEAFF
d_call: .; v_call: TRBV25-1; j_call: TRBJ1-6; clone_size: .; cdr3_nt: TGTGCCAGCAGTGAAGGGGGGACACTAAGTCGTCCCCTCCACTTT; cdr3_aa: CASSEGGTLSRPLHF
d_call: .; v_call: TRBV2; j_call: TRBJ1-5; clone_size: .; cdr3_nt: TGTGCCAGCAGGTTGACAGGACCTAGCAATCAGCCCCAGCATTTT; cdr3_aa: CASRLTGPSNQPQHF
d_call: .; v_call: TRBV10-3; j_call: TRBJ1-1; clone_size: .; cdr3_nt: TGCGCCATCCGTGAGTCGAATCCCCAGGGGGAAGCTTTCTTT; cdr3_aa: CAIRESNPQGEAFF
d_call: TRBD2; v_call: TRBV11-1; j_call: TRBJ2-3; clone_size: few; cdr3_nt: TGTGCCAGCAGCTACTTTACGGGGGGAGGTACAGATACGCAGTATTTT; cdr3_aa: CASSYFTGGGTDTQYF
d_call: .; v_call: TRBV11-2; j_call: TRBJ1-1; clone_size: .; cdr3_nt: TGTGCCAGCAGCTTACCAGGGGACGAGGAGAACACTGAAGCTTTCTTT; cdr3_aa: CASSLPGDEENTEAFF
d_call: TRBD2; v_call: TRBV12-3/TRBV12-4; j_call: TRBJ2-3; clone_size: few; cdr3_nt: TGTGCCAGCAGTTTAGGGTTTCGGGAGGCAGTGGCAGATACGCAGTATTTT; cdr3_aa: CASSLGFREAVADTQYF
d_call: .; v_call: TRBV7-3; j_call: TRBJ1-1; clone_size: once; cdr3_nt: TGTGCCAGCAGCTTAGGGGCAAGAAACACTGAAGCTTTCTTT; cdr3_aa: CASSLGARNTEAFF
d_call: .; v_call: TRBV10-3; j_call: TRBJ1-1; clone_size: .; cdr3_nt: TGTGCCATCAGTGAAACCGGGACGGTGAACACTGAAGCTTTCTTT; cdr3_aa: CAISETGTVNTEAFF